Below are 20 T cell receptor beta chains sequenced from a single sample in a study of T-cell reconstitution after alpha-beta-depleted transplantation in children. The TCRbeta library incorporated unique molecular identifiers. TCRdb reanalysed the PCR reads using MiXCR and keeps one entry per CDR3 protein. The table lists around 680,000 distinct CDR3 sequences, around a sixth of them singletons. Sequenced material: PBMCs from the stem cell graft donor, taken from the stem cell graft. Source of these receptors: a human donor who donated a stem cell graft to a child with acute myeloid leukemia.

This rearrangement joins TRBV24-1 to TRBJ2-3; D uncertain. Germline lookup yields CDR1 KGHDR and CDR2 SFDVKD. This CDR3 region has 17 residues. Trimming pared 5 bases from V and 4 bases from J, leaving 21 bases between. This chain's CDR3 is CATSVNGEALGPDTQYF. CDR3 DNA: TGTGCCACCAGTGTAAATGGTGAGGCGCTGGGCCCAGATACGCAGTATTTT.

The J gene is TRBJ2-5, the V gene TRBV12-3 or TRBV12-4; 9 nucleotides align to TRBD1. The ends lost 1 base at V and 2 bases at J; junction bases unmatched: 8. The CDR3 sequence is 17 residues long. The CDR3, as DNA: TGTGCCAGCAGTTTAGTTGCTTGGGGACAGGGACAAGAGACCCAGTACTTC. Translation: CASSLVAWGQGQETQYF.

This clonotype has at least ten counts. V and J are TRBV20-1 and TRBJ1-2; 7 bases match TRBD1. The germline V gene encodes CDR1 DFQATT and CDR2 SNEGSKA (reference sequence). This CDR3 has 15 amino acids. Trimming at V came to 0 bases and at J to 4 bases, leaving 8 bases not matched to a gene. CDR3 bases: TGCAGTGCTAGAGATAAGGAGGGGGCGATCTATGGCTACACCTTC. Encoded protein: CSARDKEGAIYGYTF.

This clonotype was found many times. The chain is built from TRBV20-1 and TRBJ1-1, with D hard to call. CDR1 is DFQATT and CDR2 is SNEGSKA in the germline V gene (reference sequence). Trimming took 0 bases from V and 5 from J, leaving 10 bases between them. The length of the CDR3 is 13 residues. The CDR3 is CSARDTGWTEAFF. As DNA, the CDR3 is TGCAGTGCTAGAGATACGGGGTGGACTGAAGCTTTCTTT.

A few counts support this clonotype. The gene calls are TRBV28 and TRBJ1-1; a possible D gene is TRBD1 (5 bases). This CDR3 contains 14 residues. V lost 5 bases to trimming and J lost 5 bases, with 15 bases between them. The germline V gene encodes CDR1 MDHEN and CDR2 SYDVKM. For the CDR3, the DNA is TGTGCCAGCAGTCCACCGGGGGTGCGGACTGAAGCTTTCTTT. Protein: CASSPPGVRTEAFF.

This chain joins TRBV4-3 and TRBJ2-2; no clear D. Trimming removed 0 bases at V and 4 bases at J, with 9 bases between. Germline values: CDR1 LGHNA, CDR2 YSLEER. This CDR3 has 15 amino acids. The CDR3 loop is CASSQDGRFTGELFF. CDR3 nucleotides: TGCGCCAGCAGCCAAGATGGCAGATTCACCGGGGAGCTGTTTTTT.

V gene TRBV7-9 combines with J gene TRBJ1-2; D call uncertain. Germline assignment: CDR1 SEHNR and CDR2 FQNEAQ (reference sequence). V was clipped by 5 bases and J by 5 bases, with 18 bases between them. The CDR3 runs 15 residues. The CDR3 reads CASSRRGREGYGYTF. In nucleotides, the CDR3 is TGTGCCAGCAGCAGACGCGGGAGGGAGGGATATGGCTACACCTTC.

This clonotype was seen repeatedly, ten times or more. CDR3 amino acids: CASSLTEGTDTQYF. The CDR3 coding sequence is TGTGCCAGCAGCTTAACTGAAGGCACAGATACGCAGTATTTT. The rearrangement joins TRBV7-3 to TRBJ2-3; D call uncertain. The CDR3 runs to 14 residues. Trimming shortened V by 0 bases and J by 1 base, and 5 bases separated the two germline ends. The germline V gene has CDR1 SGHTA and CDR2 FQGTGA.

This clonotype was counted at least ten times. In DNA, the CDR3 is TGTGCCAGCAGCTTGGGCCAGTCCCACATCTATGGCTACACCTTC. Protein product: CASSLGQSHIYGYTF. V usage is TRBV5-6 and J usage is TRBJ1-2, with D hard to call. V gave up 0 bases and J gave up 4 bases, with 13 bases separating them. CDR3 length: 15 residues. Germline lookup yields CDR1 SGHDT and CDR2 YYEEEE.

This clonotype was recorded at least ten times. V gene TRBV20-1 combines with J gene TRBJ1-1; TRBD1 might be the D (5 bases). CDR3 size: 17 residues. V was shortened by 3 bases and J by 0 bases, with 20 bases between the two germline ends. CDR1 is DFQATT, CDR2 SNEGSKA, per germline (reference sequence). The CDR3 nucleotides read TGCAGTGCTAGGGGGGTTGGGACGGACATTATGAACACTGAAGCTTTCTTT. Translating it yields CSARGVGTDIMNTEAFF.

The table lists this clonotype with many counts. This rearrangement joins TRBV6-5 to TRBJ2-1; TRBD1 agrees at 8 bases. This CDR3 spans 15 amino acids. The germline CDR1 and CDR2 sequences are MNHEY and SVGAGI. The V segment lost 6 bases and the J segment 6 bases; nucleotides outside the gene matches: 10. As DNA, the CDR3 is TGTGCCAGCAGACCCAGGACAGGGTTGGTCAATGAGCAGTTCTTC. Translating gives CASRPRTGLVNEQFF.

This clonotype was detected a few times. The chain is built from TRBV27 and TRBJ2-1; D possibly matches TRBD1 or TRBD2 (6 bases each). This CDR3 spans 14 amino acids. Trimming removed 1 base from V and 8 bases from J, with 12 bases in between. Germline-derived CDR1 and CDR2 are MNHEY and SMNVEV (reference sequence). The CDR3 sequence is CASSLLGGGDEQFF. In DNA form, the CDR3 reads TGTGCCAGCAGTTTATTAGGGGGAGGTGATGAGCAGTTCTTC.

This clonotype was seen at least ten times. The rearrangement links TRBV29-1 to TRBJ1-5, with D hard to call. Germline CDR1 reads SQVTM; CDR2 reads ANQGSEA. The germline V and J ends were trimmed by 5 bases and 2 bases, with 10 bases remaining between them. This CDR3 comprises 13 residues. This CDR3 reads CSVLGLGNQPQHF. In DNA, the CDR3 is TGCAGCGTTCTTGGCCTCGGCAATCAGCCCCAGCATTTT. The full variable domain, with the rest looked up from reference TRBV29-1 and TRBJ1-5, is SAVISQKPSRDICQRGTSLTIQCQVDSQVTMMFWYRQQPGQSLTLIATANQGSEATYESGFVIDKFPISRPNLTFSTLTVSNMSPEDSSIYLCSVLGLGNQPQHFGDGTRLSIL.

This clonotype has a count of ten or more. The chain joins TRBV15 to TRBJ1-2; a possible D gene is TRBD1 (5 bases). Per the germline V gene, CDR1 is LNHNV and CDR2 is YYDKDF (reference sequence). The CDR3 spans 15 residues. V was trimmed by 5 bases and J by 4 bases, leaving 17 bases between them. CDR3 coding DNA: TGTGCCACCAGCGTCCTCAGGGAGTCTTCCTATGGCTACACCTTC. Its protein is CATSVLRESSYGYTF.

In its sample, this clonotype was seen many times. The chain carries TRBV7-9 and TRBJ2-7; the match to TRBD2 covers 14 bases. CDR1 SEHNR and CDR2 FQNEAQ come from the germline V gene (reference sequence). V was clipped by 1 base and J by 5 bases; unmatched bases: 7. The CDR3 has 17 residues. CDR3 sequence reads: CASSLVSGTSGGNEQYF. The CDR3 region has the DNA TGTGCCAGCAGCTTAGTCTCCGGGACTAGCGGGGGTAACGAGCAGTACTTC.

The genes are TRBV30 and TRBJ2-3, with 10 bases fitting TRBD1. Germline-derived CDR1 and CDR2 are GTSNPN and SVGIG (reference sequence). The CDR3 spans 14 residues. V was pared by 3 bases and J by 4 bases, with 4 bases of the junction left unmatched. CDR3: CAWSWGQGSDTQYF. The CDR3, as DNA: TGTGCCTGGAGCTGGGGACAGGGGTCAGATACGCAGTATTTT.

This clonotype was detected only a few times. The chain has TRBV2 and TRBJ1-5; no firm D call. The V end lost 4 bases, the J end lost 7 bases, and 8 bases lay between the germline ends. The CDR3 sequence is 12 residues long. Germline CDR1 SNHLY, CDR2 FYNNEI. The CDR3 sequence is CASSGYSQPQHF. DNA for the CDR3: TGTGCCAGCAGTGGGTATAGCCAGCCCCAGCATTTT.

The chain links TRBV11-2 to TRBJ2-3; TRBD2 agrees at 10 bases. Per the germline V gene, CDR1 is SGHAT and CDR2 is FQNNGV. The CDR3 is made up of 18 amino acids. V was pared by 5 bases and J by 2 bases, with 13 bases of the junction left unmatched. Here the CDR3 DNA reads TGTGCCAGCAGCCCTAAGCGGGGGGGCTGGAGTAACACAGATACGCAGTATTTT. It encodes CASSPKRGGWSNTDTQYF. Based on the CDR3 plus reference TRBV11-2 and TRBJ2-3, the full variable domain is EAGVAQSPRYKIIEKRQSVAFWCNPISGHATLYWYQQILGQGPKLLIQFQNNGVVDDSQLPKDRFSAERLKGVDSTLKIQPAKLEDSAVYLCASSPKRGGWSNTDTQYFGPGTRLTVL.

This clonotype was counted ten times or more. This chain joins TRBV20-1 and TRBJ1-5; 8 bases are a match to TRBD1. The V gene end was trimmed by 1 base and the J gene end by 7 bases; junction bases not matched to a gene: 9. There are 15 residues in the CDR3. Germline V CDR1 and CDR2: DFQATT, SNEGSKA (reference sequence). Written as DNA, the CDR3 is TGCAGTGCTAGAGCAAAAACAGGGGGAGGGCAGCCCCAGCATTTT. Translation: CSARAKTGGGQPQHF.

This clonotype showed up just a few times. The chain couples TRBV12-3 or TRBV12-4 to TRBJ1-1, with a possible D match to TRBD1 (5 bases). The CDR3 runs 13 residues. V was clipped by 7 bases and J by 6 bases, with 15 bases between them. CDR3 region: CASIRWGLAEAFF. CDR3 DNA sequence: TGTGCCAGCATTCGATGGGGACTCGCTGAAGCTTTCTTT.